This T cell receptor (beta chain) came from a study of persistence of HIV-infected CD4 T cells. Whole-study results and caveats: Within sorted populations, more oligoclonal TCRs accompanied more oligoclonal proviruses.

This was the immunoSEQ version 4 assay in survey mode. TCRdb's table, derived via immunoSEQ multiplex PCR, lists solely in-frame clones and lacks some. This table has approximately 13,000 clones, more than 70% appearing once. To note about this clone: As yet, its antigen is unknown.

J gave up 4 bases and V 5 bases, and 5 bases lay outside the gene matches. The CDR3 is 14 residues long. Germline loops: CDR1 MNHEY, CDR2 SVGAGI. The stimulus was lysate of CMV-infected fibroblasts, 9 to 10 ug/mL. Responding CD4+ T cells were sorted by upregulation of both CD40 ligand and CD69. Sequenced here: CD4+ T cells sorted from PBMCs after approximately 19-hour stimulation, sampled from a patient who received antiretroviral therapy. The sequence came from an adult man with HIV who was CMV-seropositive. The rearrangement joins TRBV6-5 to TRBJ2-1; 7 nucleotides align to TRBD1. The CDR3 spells CASSNRGPYNEQFF. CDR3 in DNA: TGTGCCAGCAGTAACAGGGGCCCTTACAATGAGCAGTTCTTC.